A single TCR beta chain is shown here with its context. The CDR3 covers 14 residues. The germline gives CDR1 SEHNR, CDR2 FQNEAQ (reference sequence). This specimen comes from a study of T cells expressing NK-cell markers. The wider study: HCMV seropositivity marked most of the eight sequenced donors; one was seronegative.

With the 5' RACE reads reprocessed, TCRdb shows one record per CDR3 protein and no DNA. The sample yields 350,000 to 450,000 distinct CDR3 sequences, of which the top ten take up around 5%. V gene TRBV7-9 combines with J gene TRBJ2-2. Input material: blood T cells: a sorted CD56 or NKG2C T cell subset, CD4+ or CD8+ T cells, or bulk PBMC T cells (not recorded which). This clonotype originated in a man aged 18 to 70 in good health. This CDR3 is CASSVRRNTGELFF.